This T cell receptor beta chain comes out of a study of PD-1 blockade in classical Hodgkin lymphoma. A word on this clone: What it binds is unknown.

Study outcomes and limitations: In newly diagnosed patients, baseline TCR diversity was reportedly below that of healthy donors.

The time point: cycle 4 day 1 (C4D1), after 5 to 7 weeks of nivolumab. Autologous stem cell transplantation was followed by relapse in every patient, and brentuximab vedotin exposure varied. Out of thawed PBMCs, magnetic negative selection purified CD4+ T cells. Germline loops: CDR1 SGHVS, CDR2 FNYEAQ. Deletions cut 6 bases from V and 0 bases from J, with 12 bases between. The CDR3 has 16 amino acids. Libraries were prepared by immunoSEQ multiplex PCR; TCRdb keeps only in-frame clonotypes and omits some of them. In the table there are 25,000 to 30,000 clones, approximately 78% of which are singletons.

The V gene is TRBV7-6, the J gene TRBJ2-6; D not certain. Source: CD4+ T cells from blood, taken before the fourth cycle of nivolumab. The TCR originated in a human donor with classical Hodgkin lymphoma. The CDR3 loop is CASSPGPYSGANVLTF. The CDR3 DNA sequence: TGTGCCAGCAGTCCAGGACCTTACTCTGGGGCCAACGTCCTGACTTTC.